What follows describes a single T cell receptor (beta chain). What it recognizes is unknown. The data were obtained in a study of cytomegalovirus exposure and HLA in healthy donors. Study-wide context: Findings of an earlier analysis included 90 million to 120 million unique TCR beta sequences from roughly 190 million T cells. Study conclusions and caveats: Using the classifier, cytomegalovirus status was reportedly diagnosed with high specificity and sensitivity.

With 60 Vbeta and 13 Jbeta primers, the PCR was carried out. Per the authors' pipeline: Later, tens of millions of unique TCR beta chains were counted in an analysis, and roughly 11 million of them were shared. Using immunoSEQ multiplex PCR, the repertoire was profiled, and TCRdb retains in-frame clones only, with some absent. That table is the source of V, J and clone size, and D and trimming were worked out from the DNA. The repertoire includes 200,000 or so clones, about 79% of them detected once, and roughly 0.1% sits in the top ten. The sequenced material came from PBMCs. The clonotype originates from a boy between 2 and 15 years old in good health and CMV-seronegative.

This chain's CDR3 is CSVGDYTTDTQYF. The CDR3 DNA is TGCAGCGTTGGGGACTACACCACAGATACGCAGTATTTT. This chain connects TRBV29-1 to TRBJ2-3; 7 nucleotides agree with TRBD2. CDR1 and CDR2 (germline): SQVTM, ANQGSEA. The CDR3 covers 13 residues. With 4 bases clipped from V and 2 bases from J, the junction kept 3 bases outside the gene matches.